This is a list of T cell receptor beta chains from one sample in a study of type 1 regulatory T cells. Their antigen targets remain unknown. TCRdb re-derived calls from the reads in MiXCR, one entry per CDR3 protein. The sample holds a few thousand distinct CDR3 sequences, about 30% seen once. Input material: cultured T cells, either the whole culture or a sorted T cell fraction (not recorded which). The receptors come from a human donor in good health. CDR3s include the opening cysteine and the closing phenylalanine or tryptophan. Fields, in order: clone size, V gene, J gene, D gene, CDR3 DNA, CDR3 protein. The D gene is left open where the match is weak. Clone size is not always given. Where it is, it says once, few, many or a class for expanded clones.

medium-sized,TRBV5-1,TRBJ1-2,TRBD1,TGCGCCAGCAGCCTGTGGACAGGACCAGACTATGGCTACACCTTC,CASSLWTGPDYGYTF
medium-sized,TRBV7-6,TRBJ2-2,TRBD2,TGTGCCAGCAGCTTTAGCGGGGGGACACGGGAGCTGTTTTTT,CASSFSGGTRELFF
many,TRBV18,TRBJ2-5,-,TGTGCCAGCTCTCTTTACCAAGAGACCCAGTACTTC,CASSLYQETQYF
medium-sized,TRBV20-1,TRBJ2-1,-,TGCAGTGCTGTCCCGAGGTACAATGAGCAGTTCTTC,CSAVPRYNEQFF
medium-sized,TRBV6-6,TRBJ2-1,TRBD2,TGTGCCAGCAGACCTACAGGGACTAGCGGGAGGTTGGGCAATGAGCAGTTCTTC,CASRPTGTSGRLGNEQFF
medium-sized,TRBV1,TRBJ2-2,-,TGCACCAGCAGCCAACCTGACGGGACTACCGGGGAGCTGTTTTTT,CTSSQPDGTTGELFF
medium-sized,TRBV6-2/TRBV6-3,TRBJ2-1,TRBD2,TGTGCCAGCTCCGGTTTTAGCGGGAGGGCATACAATGAGCAGTTCTTC,CASSGFSGRAYNEQFF
many,TRBV7-6,TRBJ2-2,-,TGTGCCAGCAGATTCCAGGTCTACGCCGGGGAGCTGTTTTTT,CASRFQVYAGELFF
-,TRBV9,TRBJ2-1,-,TGTGCCAGCAGCGCATACGACAGCGTCAATGAGCAGTTCTTC,CASSAYDSVNEQFF
many,TRBV2,TRBJ2-1,-,TGTGCCAGCAGTGACGGCTCTAAAAACAATGAGCAGTTCTTC,CASSDGSKNNEQFF
-,TRBV20-1,TRBJ2-2,-,TGCAGTGCCTTGAACACCGGGGAGCTGTTTTTT,CSALNTGELFF
medium-sized,TRBV20-1,TRBJ1-2,-,TGCAGTGCTAGACTGGCCTATGGCTACACCTTC,CSARLAYGYTF
medium-sized,TRBV19,TRBJ2-1,-,TGTGCCAGTAGCGATGCCCGAAGCTCCTACAATGAGCAGTTCTTC,CASSDARSSYNEQFF
-,TRBV5-1,TRBJ2-7,TRBD2,TGCGCCAGCAGCCGGGACTATGACGGCGAGCAGTACTTC,CASSRDYDGEQYF
many,TRBV9,TRBJ2-1,-,TGTGCCAGCAGCGTAGATTTCGGGAGCTCCTACAATGAGCAGTTCTTC,CASSVDFGSSYNEQFF
-,TRBV4-1,TRBJ2-5,-,TGCGCCAGCAGCTTACAGGGATGGGAGACCCAGTACTTC,CASSLQGWETQYF
few,TRBV5-4,TRBJ2-3,-,TGTGCCAGCAGCTTGGGGGGGCCCGCAGATACGCAGTATTTT,CASSLGGPADTQYF
-,TRBV6-6,TRBJ2-6,-,TGTGCCAGCACCTGGGAGTTGACTGGGGCCAACGTCCTGACTTTC,CASTWELTGANVLTF
medium-sized,TRBV7-3,TRBJ2-6,-,TGTGCCAGCAGCTTAATAGGGGACAACTCTGGGGCCAACGTCCTGACTTTC,CASSLIGDNSGANVLTF
medium-sized,TRBV5-1,TRBJ2-2,TRBD2,TGCGCCAGCAGCTTGGTGGGACTAGCCGGCGGGGAGCTGTTTTTT,CASSLVGLAGGELFF
many,TRBV20-1,TRBJ2-7,TRBD1,TGCAGTGCTAGAGCCCCGACAGGGGCGGAGAACGAGCAGTACTTC,CSARAPTGAENEQYF
many,TRBV30,TRBJ2-5,TRBD2,TGTGCCTGGCGAGTTGGCGGGAGCGTGGAGACCCAGTACTTC,CAWRVGGSVETQYF
few,TRBV20-1,TRBJ2-3,TRBD2,TGCAGTGCTAAGACAGCGGGAGTAATCAAAAGAGATACGCAGTATTTT,CSAKTAGVIKRDTQYF
many,TRBV20-1,TRBJ2-1,TRBD2,TGCAGTGCAGGACTAGCGGGAGGGCCAATGAATGAGCAGTTCTTC,CSAGLAGGPMNEQFF
medium-sized,TRBV29-1,TRBJ2-5,-,TGCAGCGCGTTCAGCAACCAAGAGACCCAGTACTTC,CSAFSNQETQYF
once,TRBV12-3/TRBV12-4,TRBJ1-2,-,TGTGCCAGCAGTTTCGGGGACGGCTACACCTTC,CASSFGDGYTF
medium-sized,TRBV5-1,TRBJ2-5,-,TGCGCCAGCAGCTTGGAGGGCACAGGGAGGGAGACCCAGTACTTC,CASSLEGTGRETQYF
medium-sized,TRBV27,TRBJ2-1,-,TGTGCCAGCAGTTTAGAGGGGCGATTTTACAATGAGCAGTTCTTC,CASSLEGRFYNEQFF
many,TRBV20-1,TRBJ2-7,TRBD2,TGCAGTGCTCTAGCGGCCGAGCAGTACTTC,CSALAAEQYF
medium-sized,TRBV7-9,TRBJ1-6,TRBD1,TGTGCCAGCAGCCAAGGGACAGGGGATTCACCCCTCCACTTT,CASSQGTGDSPLHF
medium-sized,TRBV7-8,TRBJ2-3,-,TGTGCCAGCAGCCAAGGGGTCCAGACCACAGATACGCAGTATTTT,CASSQGVQTTDTQYF